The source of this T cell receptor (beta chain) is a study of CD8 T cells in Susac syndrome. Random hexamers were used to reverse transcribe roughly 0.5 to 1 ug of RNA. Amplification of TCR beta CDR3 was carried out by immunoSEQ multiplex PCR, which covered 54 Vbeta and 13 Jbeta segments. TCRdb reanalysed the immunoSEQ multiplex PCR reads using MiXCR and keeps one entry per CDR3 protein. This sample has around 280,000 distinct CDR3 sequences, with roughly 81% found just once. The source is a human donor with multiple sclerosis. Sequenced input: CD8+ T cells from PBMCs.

CDR3 bases: TGTGCCAGCTGGCCGGGGGGAGATCAGCCCCAGCATTTT. Translation gives CASWPGGDQPQHF. V is TRBV18 and J is TRBJ1-5; TRBD1 is a possible D gene (5 bases). V was shortened by 7 bases and J by 5 bases, with 12 bases between the two germline ends. Germline loops: CDR1 KGHSH, CDR2 LQKENI. This CDR3 has 13 residues.